The rows below give T cell receptor beta chains drawn from one sample of a study of T cells in Graves' hyperthyroidism and ophthalmopathy. Via MiXCR, TCRdb re-called the multiplex PCR reads, giving one row per CDR3 protein. The sample lists roughly 500,000 distinct CDR3 sequences, roughly a sixth occurring once. Sequencing was performed on blood. Source of these receptors: a woman aged 25-40 years with Graves' ophthalmopathy. Each CDR3 is given with its conserved first and last residue. D genes are given only for firm matches. Clone size is given for some rows only: seen once, a few or many times, or a class if the clone is expanded.

TRBD2 TRBJ2-3 NA TRBV20-1 TGCAGTGCTAGAGGTTTGCGGGAGAGGTTAGCAGATACGCAGTATTTT CSARGLRERLADTQYF
NA TRBJ2-2 NA TRBV27 TGTGCCAGCAGTTTAGACACCAACACCGGGGAGCTGTTTTTT CASSLDTNTGELFF
NA TRBJ2-7 many TRBV6-1 TGTGCCAGCAGTGATGGTGGGACGATCCTTTCCTACGAGCAGTACTTC CASSDGGTILSYEQYF
TRBD2 TRBJ2-1 many TRBV5-1 TGCGCCAGCAGCTTTTTAGCGGGAGTCGAGAATGAGCAGTTCTTC CASSFLAGVENEQFF
NA TRBJ2-1 many TRBV12-3/TRBV12-4 TGTGCCAGCAGAAGAGACTTGGCGGACCACAATGAGCAGTTCTTC CASRRDLADHNEQFF
NA TRBJ2-3 many TRBV7-2 TGTGCCAGCACCGTAGGTAGAATAGATACGCAGTATTTT CASTVGRIDTQYF
TRBD2 TRBJ2-7 few TRBV5-5 TGTGCCAGCAGCTTGTCCGGGACTAGCGTTTCCTACGAGCAGTACTTC CASSLSGTSVSYEQYF
TRBD2 TRBJ2-3 few TRBV10-3 TGTGCCACTGGGACTAGCGGTTCAGATACGCAGTATTTT CATGTSGSDTQYF
TRBD1 TRBJ1-2 NA TRBV4-2 TGTGCCAGCAGCCAAGACCCGGGACAGGGGGTTAGAGGCTACACCTTC CASSQDPGQGVRGYTF
NA TRBJ1-1 many TRBV11-2 TGTGCCAGCAGCTTAGATCCCTCCGTGAACACTGAAGCTTTCTTT CASSLDPSVNTEAFF
NA TRBJ1-4 many TRBV7-9 TGTGCCAGCAGACAGGCAACTAATGAAAAACTGTTTTTT CASRQATNEKLFF
NA TRBJ2-5 few TRBV20-1 TGCAGTGCTAGGGTCACTAGCACGGAGACCCAGTACTTC CSARVTSTETQYF
TRBD2 TRBJ2-3 many TRBV4-1 TGCGCCAGCAGCCAAGAGCGGGAGGCAGATACGCAGTATTTT CASSQEREADTQYF
NA TRBJ2-3 few TRBV6-5 TGTGCCAGCAGTTACTCGATCGGACTCTACACAGATACGCAGTATTTT CASSYSIGLYTDTQYF
NA TRBJ1-1 NA TRBV19 TGTGCCAGTAGTATTGGATTCCGAAAAGACACTGGAGCTTTCTTT CASSIGFRKDTGAFF
NA TRBJ1-1 NA TRBV7-8 TGTGCCAGCAGCATCACCGGGACATCCTTTCTGGACACTGAAGCTTTCTTT CASSITGTSFLDTEAFF
TRBD1 TRBJ1-4 many TRBV20-1 TGCAGTGCTAGAGACGGACAGGGTTATGAAAAACTGTTTTTT CSARDGQGYEKLFF
NA TRBJ2-7 many TRBV7-2 TGTGCCAGCAGCTCCGGTTGGGGCGAGCAGTACTTC CASSSGWGEQYF
NA TRBJ1-4 many TRBV7-9 TGTGCCAGCAGCTTGTTAATTGTGGGGACTAATGAAAAACTGTTTTTT CASSLLIVGTNEKLFF
NA TRBJ2-5 once TRBV10-3 TGTGCCATCAGTGGGAACGGGGCCAAGAGTGAGACCCAGTACTTC CAISGNGAKSETQYF
NA TRBJ2-1 many TRBV5-6 TGTGCCAGCAGCCGGGGTGGTGAGCAGTTCTTC CASSRGGEQFF
NA TRBJ2-3 many TRBV20-1 TGCAGTGCTAGATTGGGCCGACGGGGCTGGAGTCAAAGCACAGATACGCAGTATTTT CSARLGRRGWSQSTDTQYF
TRBD1 TRBJ1-5 many TRBV28 TGTGCCAGCACTTTCGGGACAGGGGGTTTTCAGCCCCAGCATTTT CASTFGTGGFQPQHF
NA TRBJ2-4 NA TRBV30 TGTGCCTGTCAGAAACAGGGTGTCGAAAACATTCAGTACTTC CACQKQGVENIQYF
NA TRBJ1-2 many TRBV28 TGTGCCAGCACCCTCGAAGGGATCTATGGCTACACCTTC CASTLEGIYGYTF
NA TRBJ1-1 many TRBV3-1 TGTGCCAGCAGCCTGAACCTTTTACGGGGCACTGAAGCTTTCTTT CASSLNLLRGTEAFF
NA TRBJ2-7 many TRBV7-9 TGTGCCAGCAGCTTATCCGTGGGGTTCTCTTACGAGCAGTACTTC CASSLSVGFSYEQYF
TRBD1 TRBJ1-2 many TRBV5-1 TGCGCCAGCAGCCTTACCCTCCGGGACAGCTTCTATGGCTACACCTTC CASSLTLRDSFYGYTF
TRBD2 TRBJ2-1 few TRBV27 TGTGCCAGCAGTTCCCCTTTAAAGGCGACTAGCGGGAGTCTAAATGAGCAGTTCTTC CASSSPLKATSGSLNEQFF
NA TRBJ2-7 few TRBV27 TGTGCCAGCAGTTTAAAGGTCCCCTTTGCAGGCAGCTCCTACGAGCAGTACTTC CASSLKVPFAGSSYEQYF
TRBD2 TRBJ2-7 NA TRBV10-3 TGTGCCATTCGGCGGACTAGCGGAGAATACAAGCAGTACTTC CAIRRTSGEYKQYF
NA TRBJ2-7 NA TRBV27 TGTGCCAGCAGTTCCCAGGGGCATACCTCCTACGAGCAGTACTTC CASSSQGHTSYEQYF
NA TRBJ2-1 few TRBV5-8 TGTGCCAGCAGCTCCGGGACACGTCTTAACGATGAGCAGTTCTTC CASSSGTRLNDEQFF
NA TRBJ2-5 many TRBV11-2 TGTGCCAGCAGCAGGGGGATGGGGCCAGTCCAAGAGACCCAGTACTTC CASSRGMGPVQETQYF
NA TRBJ2-1 many TRBV4-3 TGCGCCAGCAGCCAACTAGTAAGGAATGAGCAGTTCTTC CASSQLVRNEQFF
TRBD1 TRBJ2-5 many TRBV20-1 TGCAGTGCTAGCCGTGCCGGGACAGGGAAAGAGACCCAGTACTTC CSASRAGTGKETQYF
NA TRBJ1-1 many TRBV3-1 TGTGCCAGCAGCCAAGTGGGGACAATGCACACTGAAGCTTTCTTT CASSQVGTMHTEAFF
NA TRBJ2-7 NA TRBV7-9 TGTGCCAGCAGCGCACCAGAGCAGTACTTC CASSAPEQYF
NA TRBJ1-1 NA TRBV6-1 TGTGCCAGCAGATCAGGGACTACGAACACTGAAGCTTTCTTT CASRSGTTNTEAFF
TRBD1 TRBJ2-7 many TRBV2 TGTGCCAGCAGTGATCAGGGGACAGGGGGGGGATACGAGCAGTACTTC CASSDQGTGGGYEQYF
TRBD1 TRBJ2-7 NA TRBV5-5 TGTGCCAGCAGCCTGGGACAGGTCTTTTACGAGCAGTACTTC CASSLGQVFYEQYF
TRBD2 TRBJ2-7 NA TRBV7-2 TGTGCCAGCAGCTGGAAAAGCGGGAGAGAGTACGAGCAGTACTTC CASSWKSGREYEQYF
NA TRBJ1-1 many TRBV20-1 TGCAGTGCTCCCGGACTGGGCAGCACTGAAGCTTTCTTT CSAPGLGSTEAFF
NA TRBJ2-5 many TRBV12-3/TRBV12-4 TGTGCCAGCAGCGACAGGGGAGGGAGGGAGACCCAGTACTTC CASSDRGGRETQYF
TRBD2 TRBJ2-1 NA TRBV6-1 TGTGCCAGCAGTACCATGGGAGCGGGGGTCACTAATGAGCAGTTCTTC CASSTMGAGVTNEQFF
NA TRBJ2-3 few TRBV5-1 TGCGCCAGCAGCTTGGACCGGGCTTATACAGATACGCAGTATTTT CASSLDRAYTDTQYF